The clone carrying this TCR beta chain was seen only once. The data are from a study of technical replicates of blood from several donors. Germline V gene lookup returns CDR1 SGHRS and CDR2 YFSETQ. CDR3 length equals 15 residues. Trimming cost V 2 bases and J 4 bases, with 14 bases left between them. Produced via immunoSEQ multiplex PCR; TCRdb's table is partial and in-frame only. Found here are around 93,000 clones, about 95% of them singletons; the top ten hold roughly 0.31%. This clonotype was sampled from a human donor in good health. This chain links TRBV5-1 with TRBJ2-3; weak D call: TRBD1 (5 bases). Sequenced input: T cells isolated from PBMCs. CDR3 amino acids: CASSLGHKAADTQYF. The DNA for the CDR3 is TGCGCCAGCAGCTTAGGACACAAGGCCGCAGATACGCAGTATTTT.